The 20 T cell receptor beta chains below come from one sample, sequenced in a study of cytomegalovirus exposure and HLA in healthy donors. Primers for the PCR totalled 60 Vbeta and 13 Jbeta. TCRdb's copy holds only in-frame clones and misses some; the assay was immunoSEQ multiplex PCR. The data show around 150,000 clones, with over 60% seen just once and around 0.96% held by the top ten. What was sequenced was PBMCs. Receptors were obtained from a woman aged 45-65 years in good health and CMV-seropositive.

The J gene is TRBJ2-5, the V gene TRBV9; D is possibly TRBD1 (5 bases). Trimming took 0 bases from V and 0 from J, leaving 15 bases between them. The CDR3 totals 17 residues. The germline gives CDR1 SGDLS, CDR2 YYNGEE. CDR3 loop: CASSVGGGGAYQETQYF. The CDR3 DNA reads as TGTGCCAGCAGCGTAGGGGGTGGTGGGGCGTACCAAGAGACCCAGTACTTC. Based on the CDR3 plus reference TRBV9 and TRBJ2-5, the full variable domain is DSGVTQTPKHLITATGQRVTLRCSPRSGDLSVYWYQQSLDQGLQFLIQYYNGEERAKGNILERFSAQQFPDLHSELNLSSLELGDSALYFCASSVGGGGAYQETQYFGPGTRLLVL.

The chain employs TRBV7-2 and TRBJ2-2, with 12 bases aligning to TRBD2. With V trimmed by 5 bases and J by 5 bases, 9 bases remained unmatched. The CDR3 is 17 amino acids. Germline V gene lookup returns CDR1 SGHTA and CDR2 FQGNSA. The DNA of the CDR3 is TGTGCCAGCAGCAAACTAGCGGGAGGTTGGTTTACCGGGGAGCTGTTTTTT. Translation gives CASSKLAGGWFTGELFF. Complete variable domain (other parts from reference TRBV7-2 and TRBJ2-2): GAGVSQSPSNKVTEKGKDVELRCDPISGHTALYWYRQSLGQGLEFLIYFQGNSAPDKSGLPSDRFSAERTGGSVSTLTIQRTQQEDSAVYLCASSKLAGGWFTGELFFGEGSRLTVL.

The chain joins TRBV2 to TRBJ1-4; 7 bases align to TRBD1. V trimming: 6 bases; J trimming: 5 bases; junction bases outside the gene matches: 18. Germline values: CDR1 SNHLY, CDR2 FYNNEI. CDR3 length equals 18 residues. The CDR3 coding sequence is TGTGCCAGCAGAGTGGGACAGACCTCCAGACAATCGAATGAAAAACTGTTTTTT. Its protein is CASRVGQTSRQSNEKLFF.

As concerns this clone: The same CDR3 arises from other DNA sequences in this sample as well. The chain links TRBV27 to TRBJ1-1, with D unresolved. Between the trimmed V and J ends, which lost 3 bases and 3 bases, there was a span of 8 bases. This CDR3 is built from 13 residues. Germline V gives CDR1 MNHEY, CDR2 SMNVEV (reference sequence). For the CDR3, the DNA is TGTGCCAGCAGTTTGGTTCGGGACACTGAAGCTTTCTTT. This codes for CASSLVRDTEAFF.

V usage is TRBV9 and J usage is TRBJ2-3; 12 bases align to TRBD2. V was pared by 3 bases and J by 3 bases, with 11 bases of the junction left unmatched. Germline CDR1 is SGDLS and CDR2 is YYNGEE. This CDR3 spans 18 amino acids. In DNA, the CDR3 is TGTGCCAGCAGCGGACTAGCGGGAGTCTTGGACACGACAGATACGCAGTATTTT. It specifies CASSGLAGVLDTTDTQYF.

V gene TRBV11-2 combines with J gene TRBJ2-1; maybe TRBD2 (6 bases). Trimming shortened V by 4 bases and J by 3 bases, and 13 bases separated the two germline ends. Germline assignment: CDR1 SGHAT and CDR2 FQNNGV. The CDR3 is made up of 15 amino acids. The CDR3: CASSSRTTGYNEQFF. The CDR3 region has the DNA TGTGCCAGCAGCTCGCGGACTACGGGCTACAATGAGCAGTTCTTC.

The chain joins TRBV9 to TRBJ1-6; D possibly corresponds to TRBD1 (5 bases). CDR3 length: 15 residues. Germline lookup yields CDR1 SGDLS and CDR2 YYNGEE. Trimming removed 4 bases at V and 7 bases at J, with 15 bases between. CDR3 loop: CASSKDSAWNSPLHF. CDR3 nucleotide sequence: TGTGCCAGCAGCAAAGACAGCGCATGGAATTCACCCCTCCACTTT.

The chain has TRBV5-1 and TRBJ2-5; D not resolved. The CDR3 runs 18 residues. Germline V CDR1 and CDR2: SGHRS, YFSETQ. Trimming removed 0 bases from V and 1 base from J, with 19 bases in between. CDR3 nucleotide sequence: TGCGCCAGCAGCTTGGGCGCCGGCACTCTTAGACTCCAAGAGACCCAGTACTTC. Amino acid sequence: CASSLGAGTLRLQETQYF.

V usage is TRBV10-1 and J usage is TRBJ1-4; 7 bases align to TRBD1. The CDR3 has 13 amino acids. Germline CDR1 reads WNHNN; CDR2 reads SYGVQD (reference sequence). V lost 10 bases to trimming and J lost 8 bases; unmatched junction nucleotides: 10. The CDR3 region is CANDRVGFEKLFF. The CDR3 bases are TGCGCCAACGACAGGGTGGGTTTCGAAAAACTGTTTTTT.

This clone was observed a few times. This chain joins TRBV6-5 and TRBJ1-3; a possible D gene is TRBD1 (6 bases). The germline V gene has CDR1 MNHEY and CDR2 SVGAGI. V shed 5 bases and J shed 4 bases, with 9 bases lying between them. This CDR3 comprises 13 residues. The CDR3 DNA sequence: TGTGCCAGCAGTAGACAGGACGGAAACACCATATATTTT. Encoded protein: CASSRQDGNTIYF.

This clone was seen once. J is TRBJ2-3 and V is TRBV18; the D is unclear. Trimming left V 2 bases short and J 2 bases short, with 17 bases between. The CDR3 length is 17 residues. Looked up from germline, CDR1 is KGHSH and CDR2 is LQKENI. Written as DNA, the CDR3 is TGTGCCAGCTCACCATTTCGCGACACAAAGTCCACAGATACGCAGTATTTT. It is translated as CASSPFRDTKSTDTQYF.

The chain uses TRBV27 and TRBJ1-6; 8 positions agree with TRBD1. CDR3 length: 15 amino acids. V shed 3 bases, J shed 5 bases, and the junction held 3 bases outside the gene matches. Germline V gene lookup returns CDR1 MNHEY and CDR2 SMNVEV (reference sequence). The CDR3 reads CASSLGQVNNSPLHF. CDR3 DNA: TGTGCCAGCAGTTTGGGACAGGTCAATAATTCACCCCTCCACTTT.

The chain combines TRBV7-9 with TRBJ1-1, with D perhaps TRBD1 (6 bases). The germline V and J ends were trimmed by 5 bases and 1 base, with 11 bases remaining between them. There are 14 residues in the CDR3. In germline, CDR1 is SEHNR, CDR2 FQNEAQ (reference sequence). The CDR3: CASSPWTENTEAFF. As DNA, the CDR3 is TGTGCCAGCAGCCCATGGACAGAGAACACTGAAGCTTTCTTT.

In its sample, this clone was seen a few times. This chain links TRBV5-8 with TRBJ2-1; D might be TRBD2 (6 bases). Germline CDR1 is SGHTS and CDR2 is YDEGEE. The CDR3 is 15 amino acids. V was cut by 1 base and J by 1 base, with 9 bases left in between. The CDR3 loop is CASSLMGGSYNEQFF. The CDR3 DNA is TGTGCCAGCAGCTTGATGGGGGGTTCCTACAATGAGCAGTTCTTC. Full variable domain (missing parts from reference TRBV5-8 and TRBJ2-1): EAGVTQSPTHLIKTRGQQATLRCSPISGHTSVYWYQQALGLGLQFLLWYDEGEERNRGNFPPRFSGRQFPNYSSELNVNALELEDSALYLCASSLMGGSYNEQFFGPGTRLTVL.

This clone was observed a single time. The chain links TRBV2 to TRBJ1-2; perhaps TRBD1 as D (6 bases). This CDR3 has 12 amino acids. The germline CDR1 and CDR2 sequences are SNHLY and FYNNEI. V was pared by 4 bases and J by 8 bases, with 11 bases between. CDR3 sequence reads: CASSVLRGGYTF. CDR3 DNA: TGTGCCAGCAGTGTACTCAGGGGAGGCTACACCTTC. Full variable domain (remainder filled in from reference TRBV2 and TRBJ1-2): EPEVTQTPSHQVTQMGQEVILRCVPISNHLYFYWYRQILGQKVEFLVSFYNNEISEKSEIFDDQFSVERPDGSNFTLKIRSTKLEDSAMYFCASSVLRGGYTFGSGTRLTVV.

V and J are TRBV19 and TRBJ2-1, with 10 bases aligning to TRBD2. Trimming removed 6 bases from V and 8 bases from J; junction bases left unmatched: 13. This CDR3 spans 16 amino acids. Germline CDR1 reads LNHDA; CDR2 reads SQIVND (reference sequence). For the CDR3, the DNA is TGTGCCAGTAGGGATAGCGGGGGGCCCCATGCTGATGAGCAGTTCTTC. This sequence encodes CASRDSGGPHADEQFF.

This chain joins TRBV5-8 and TRBJ2-1, with 7 bases aligning to TRBD1. CDR1 and CDR2 (germline): SGHTS, YDEGEE. The CDR3 has 14 residues. The J segment lost 8 bases and the V segment lost 3 bases, leaving 8 bases of the junction unmatched. This CDR3 is CASSSGTAKDEQFF. CDR3 sequence (DNA): TGTGCCAGCAGCTCCGGGACAGCCAAGGATGAGCAGTTCTTC.

The sample holds a few counts of this clone. V is TRBV6-5 and J is TRBJ1-1, with TRBD1 identical over 8 bases. In germline, CDR1 is MNHEY, CDR2 SVGAGI. The CDR3 consists of 15 residues. Losses at the gene ends were 6 bases for V and 7 bases for J; bases not matched to a gene: 13. The CDR3 sequence is CASRREDRARGEAFF. The CDR3, as DNA: TGTGCCAGCAGGAGAGAGGACAGGGCGCGGGGTGAAGCTTTCTTT.

The V and J genes are TRBV11-2 and TRBJ2-7, with D uncertain. The CDR3 is 14 residues long. The ends were cut back, 5 bases at V and 3 bases at J, with 14 bases in the middle. Germline V gene lookup returns CDR1 SGHAT and CDR2 FQNNGV. The CDR3 bases are TGTGCCAGCAGCGCATTGCTGGGCAACTACGAGCAGTACTTC. This codes for CASSALLGNYEQYF.

This chain's CDR3 is CASSSRQGSDTQYF. CDR3 DNA: TGTGCCAGCAGTTCACGACAGGGCTCAGATACGCAGTATTTT. The chain is built from TRBV7-6 and TRBJ2-3, with 7 bases that match TRBD1. From germline, CDR1 is SGHVS and CDR2 FNYEAQ. This CDR3 contains 14 residues. Trimming took 6 bases from V and 4 from J; bases not matched to a gene: 7.